Presented here are 27 T cell receptor beta chains from one specimen sequenced in a study of blood T cell repertoires in COVID-19. Using immunoSEQ multiplex PCR, the repertoire was profiled, and TCRdb retains in-frame clones only, with some absent. The sample has 35,000 to 45,000 clones, about 77% seen once; the top ten hold 33%. Sequenced material: peripheral blood. Receptors originate from a man in his 60s with acute or convalescent COVID-19.

This clone showed up just once. The chain is built from TRBV6-1 and TRBJ1-3; D is undetermined. Germline V gene lookup returns CDR1 MNHNS and CDR2 SASEGT. The CDR3 contains 15 residues. V lost 3 bases, J lost 0 bases, and 9 bases lay in between. The CDR3 sequence is CASSESSRSGNTIYF. CDR3 sequence (DNA): TGTGCCAGCAGTGAGTCCAGTCGCTCTGGAAACACCATATATTTT.

The chain has TRBV19 and TRBJ1-4, with 8 bases that match TRBD1. Germline V CDR1 and CDR2: LNHDA, SQIVND (reference sequence). J gave up 5 bases and V 1 base, and 0 bases lay outside the gene matches. There are 14 residues in the CDR3. CDR3 nucleotide sequence: TGTGCCAGTAGTATAGGGACAGGGAATGAAAAACTGTTTTTT. Amino acid sequence: CASSIGTGNEKLFF.

The chain links TRBV6-5 to TRBJ2-1; D might be TRBD1 (6 bases). There are 15 residues in the CDR3. V was shortened by 7 bases and J by 4 bases, with 17 bases between the two germline ends. CDR1 is MNHEY and CDR2 is SVGAGI in the germline V gene. The CDR3 nucleotides read TGTGCCAGCACCACAGGGTCAGCCCATTACAATGAGCAGTTCTTC. It codes for CASTTGSAHYNEQFF.

The sample holds a few counts of this clone. V gene TRBV6-5 combines with J gene TRBJ1-2, with TRBD1 identical over 8 bases. V lost 5 bases, J lost 4 bases, and 3 bases stayed unmatched. The CDR3 spans 13 residues. The germline gives CDR1 MNHEY, CDR2 SVGAGI. CDR3 protein: CASSNRGIYGYTF. The CDR3 DNA is TGTGCCAGCAGTAACAGGGGGATCTATGGCTACACCTTC.

This clone was picked up one time. The chain recombines TRBV20-1 with TRBJ2-5, with TRBD1 as a possible D gene (6 bases). Germline V gives CDR1 DFQATT, CDR2 SNEGSKA (reference sequence). This CDR3 is 15 amino acids long. V was cut by 3 bases and J by 4 bases, with 18 bases left in between. This CDR3 is CSASGDKLYGETQYF. CDR3 DNA sequence: TGCAGTGCTAGTGGGGACAAGTTATACGGAGAGACCCAGTACTTC.

V gene TRBV3-1 (or the pseudogene TRBV3-2) combines with J gene TRBJ2-2; D is perhaps TRBD1 (6 bases). V lost 0 bases to trimming and J lost 6 bases, with 14 bases between them. The germline V gene has CDR1 LGHDT and CDR2 YNNKEL (reference sequence). This CDR3 has 16 amino acids. The CDR3 sequence: CASSQDPTQGPGELFF. For the CDR3, the DNA is TGTGCCAGCAGCCAAGACCCTACCCAGGGGCCCGGGGAGCTGTTTTTT.

This clone was picked up a small number of times. The rearrangement links TRBV7-9 to TRBJ2-3; TRBD2 matches 9 bases. The CDR3 has 14 residues. Germline V gene sequence: CDR1 SEHNR, CDR2 FQNEAQ (reference sequence). J gave up 1 base and V 4 bases, and 0 bases lay outside the gene matches. The CDR3 spells CASSWTSGTDTQYF. CDR3 bases: TGTGCCAGCAGCTGGACTAGCGGCACAGATACGCAGTATTTT.

The CDR3 bases are TGTGCCAGCAGCCGGACAGGCCAGGGCACCTTC. Its translation is CASSRTGQGTF. The chain couples TRBV5-6 to TRBJ1-2, with TRBD1 matching over 7 bases. Looked up from germline, CDR1 is SGHDT and CDR2 is YYEEEE. After removal of 4 bases from V and 13 bases from J, the junction contained 7 bases not matched to a gene. The CDR3 runs 11 residues.

This clone was seen a few times. CDR3 coding DNA: TGTGCCAGCAGCTTAAGTGGGGCGGGAGGGAGGAATGAGCAGTTCTTC. Amino acid sequence: CASSLSGAGGRNEQFF. The genes are TRBV5-5 and TRBJ2-1; 9 positions agree with TRBD2. The CDR3 totals 16 residues. Germline-derived CDR1 and CDR2 are SGHKS and YYEKEE (reference sequence). V lost 2 bases and J lost 7; bases outside the gene matches: 10.

The genes are TRBV7-6 and TRBJ2-5; D gene ambiguous. Trimming shortened V by 5 bases and J by 5 bases, and 12 bases separated the two germline ends. The CDR3 loop spans 13 amino acids. Per germline, CDR1 SGHVS and CDR2 FNYEAQ. The CDR3 sequence: CASSQLTMETQYF. The CDR3 coding sequence is TGTGCCAGCAGCCAACTTACGATGGAGACCCAGTACTTC.

This chain uses TRBV2 with TRBJ2-4; 10 bases map to TRBD1. V was pared by 7 bases and J by 4 bases, with 7 bases of the junction left unmatched. CDR1 is SNHLY, CDR2 FYNNEI, per germline. The CDR3 loop spans 15 amino acids. Here the CDR3 DNA reads TGTGCCAGCACCCTATCGGACAGGGGGAAAAACATTCAGTACTTC. Translating it yields CASTLSDRGKNIQYF.

The chain recombines TRBV19 with TRBJ2-4, with 10 bases fitting TRBD2. The length of the CDR3 is 15 residues. Trimming cost V 5 bases and J 3 bases; bases outside gene matches: 4. CDR1 is LNHDA and CDR2 is SQIVND in the germline V gene (reference sequence). The chain's CDR3 is CASSSRTSGKNIQYF. The CDR3 bases are TGTGCCAGTAGTTCTCGGACTAGCGGCAAAAACATTCAGTACTTC.

This chain joins TRBV4-3 and TRBJ1-3; 10 bases match TRBD1. Germline CDR1 LGHNA, CDR2 YSLEER. V was clipped by 0 bases and J by 8 bases; unmatched bases: 16. The CDR3 has 19 amino acids. In nucleotides, the CDR3 is TGCGCCAGCAGCCAAGAGTTAAGAAGGTTGAGGGACAGGGGATACACCATATATTTT. It encodes CASSQELRRLRDRGYTIYF.

The rearrangement uses TRBV4-2 and TRBJ2-5; D possibly corresponds to TRBD1 (5 bases). CDR3 length: 15 amino acids. The germline V and J ends were trimmed by 0 bases and 6 bases, with 14 bases remaining between them. Germline V gene sequence: CDR1 LGHNA, CDR2 YNFKEQ. CDR3: CASSQEFRAGKTQYF. Written as DNA, the CDR3 is TGTGCCAGCAGCCAAGAGTTCAGGGCCGGAAAGACCCAGTACTTC.

This chain joins TRBV3-1 (or the pseudogene TRBV3-2) and TRBJ2-7; D remains unclear. V was trimmed by 2 bases and J by 0 bases, leaving 5 bases between them. Germline CDR1 is LGHDT and CDR2 is YNNKEL (reference sequence). The CDR3 totals 13 residues. The CDR3 protein is CASSQPVSYEQYF. Written as DNA, the CDR3 is TGTGCCAGCAGCCAACCAGTCTCCTACGAGCAGTACTTC.

The chain links TRBV11-2 to TRBJ2-1; no reliable D call. Germline lookup yields CDR1 SGHAT and CDR2 FQNNGV. Trimming took 4 bases from V and 9 from J, leaving 10 bases between them. This CDR3 is built from 12 residues. In nucleotides, the CDR3 is TGTGCCAGCAGCTCTCTAGACGGTGAGCAGTTCTTC. This encodes CASSSLDGEQFF.

The V and J genes are TRBV5-1 and TRBJ2-7, with 7 bases matching TRBD2. V gave up 1 base and J gave up 0 bases; unmatched junction bases: 7. The CDR3 consists of 16 residues. The germline CDR1 and CDR2 sequences are SGHRS and YFSETQ. CDR3: CASSLTLAATSYEQYF. DNA for the CDR3: TGCGCCAGCAGCTTGACGCTAGCGGCTACCTCCTACGAGCAGTACTTC.

The chain couples TRBV6-2 or TRBV6-3 to TRBJ1-2; 10 bases are shared with TRBD1. V dropped 0 bases and J dropped 2; count of bases not matched to a gene: 3. The CDR3 extends over 16 amino acids. Germline assignment: CDR1 MNHEY and CDR2 SVGEGT. The DNA for the CDR3 is TGTGCCAGCAGTTACTCGAGGACAGGGGGAAACTATGGCTACACCTTC. It yields the protein CASSYSRTGGNYGYTF.

The chain employs TRBV4-3 and TRBJ1-2; the match to TRBD1 covers 7 bases. The J segment lost 8 bases and the V segment lost 4 bases, leaving 13 bases of the junction unmatched. The CDR3 is made up of 15 amino acids. The germline V gene encodes CDR1 LGHNA and CDR2 YSLEER. Here the CDR3 reads CASSPADDRERGYTF. CDR3 sequence (DNA): TGCGCCAGCAGCCCTGCCGACGACAGGGAACGCGGCTACACCTTC.

V is TRBV20-1 and J is TRBJ2-3; 13 positions agree with TRBD2. V lost 3 bases to trimming and J lost 6 bases; unmatched junction nucleotides: 6. Per germline, CDR1 DFQATT and CDR2 SNEGSKA (reference sequence). The CDR3 totals 15 residues. The CDR3 DNA reads as TGCAGTGCTAGTGATACTAGCGGGAGGGTTGATACGCAGTATTTT. Amino acids: CSASDTSGRVDTQYF.

This sequence joins TRBV7-2 and TRBJ1-2; maybe TRBD1 (6 bases). V lost 4 bases and J 8 bases, leaving 32 bases between the germline ends. This CDR3 has 19 amino acids. CDR1 and CDR2 from the germline V gene are SGHTA and FQGNSA. The CDR3 region has the DNA TGTGCCAGCAGCTCGAAGGTATTGACAGGTCCCGCACCTGGAGGCGGCTACACCTTC. It encodes CASSSKVLTGPAPGGGYTF.

This chain links TRBV5-1 with TRBJ2-3; 10 positions match TRBD2. Unmatched junction bases numbered 8, after V lost 3 bases and J lost 1 base. The germline gives CDR1 SGHRS, CDR2 YFSETQ. This CDR3 is built from 17 residues. CDR3 DNA: TGCGCCAGCAGCTGGGGCGCTGGGACTAGCGGCACAGATACGCAGTATTTT. Translated: CASSWGAGTSGTDTQYF.

The chain has TRBV27 and TRBJ1-1; TRBD1 might be the D (5 bases). V lost 2 bases and J 5 bases, leaving 9 bases between the germline ends. The CDR3 covers 13 residues. Looked up from germline, CDR1 is MNHEY and CDR2 is SMNVEV (reference sequence). The CDR3 DNA reads TGTGCCAGCAGTTTAAGGGGACTAACTGAAGCTTTCTTT. Residues: CASSLRGLTEAFF.

The chain carries TRBV29-1 and TRBJ2-7; 7 nucleotides align to TRBD1. J lost 1 base, V lost 7 bases, and 10 bases had no gene match. Germline V lookup: CDR1 SQVTM, CDR2 ANQGSEA. The length of the CDR3 is 14 residues. Here the CDR3 DNA reads TGCAGCGCTGCCCGGGACAGCAAATCCTACGAGCAGTACTTC. Protein: CSAARDSKSYEQYF.

DNA for the CDR3: TGCAGCGTTGAAAATCGGGGCTCTGGAAACACCATATATTTT. As protein: CSVENRGSGNTIYF. The chain is built from TRBV29-1 and TRBJ1-3; no firm D call. The CDR3 contains 14 residues. The germline V and J ends were trimmed by 2 bases and 0 bases, with 8 bases remaining between them. CDR1 is SQVTM, CDR2 ANQGSEA, per germline.

V is TRBV24-1 and J is TRBJ2-3, with 9 nucleotides matching TRBD2. V shed 5 bases, J shed 3 bases, and the junction held 2 bases outside the gene matches. The CDR3 length is 14 residues. Germline V gene data show CDR1 as KGHDR and CDR2 as SFDVKD. CDR3 nucleotide sequence: TGTGCCACCAGTGCCAGCGGGGGGACAGATACGCAGTATTTT. Amino acids: CATSASGGTDTQYF.

Concerning this clone itself: This sample also contains other DNA sequences that code for the same CDR3. CDR3 DNA: TGTGCCAGCAGGGAGACAGGGTCTGGAAACACCATATATTTT. Translation gives CASRETGSGNTIYF. The chain joins TRBV6-5 to TRBJ1-3; 7 bases are a match to TRBD1. CDR1 MNHEY and CDR2 SVGAGI come from the germline V gene. The CDR3 is made up of 14 amino acids. V dropped 6 bases and J dropped 1; count of bases not matched to a gene: 3.